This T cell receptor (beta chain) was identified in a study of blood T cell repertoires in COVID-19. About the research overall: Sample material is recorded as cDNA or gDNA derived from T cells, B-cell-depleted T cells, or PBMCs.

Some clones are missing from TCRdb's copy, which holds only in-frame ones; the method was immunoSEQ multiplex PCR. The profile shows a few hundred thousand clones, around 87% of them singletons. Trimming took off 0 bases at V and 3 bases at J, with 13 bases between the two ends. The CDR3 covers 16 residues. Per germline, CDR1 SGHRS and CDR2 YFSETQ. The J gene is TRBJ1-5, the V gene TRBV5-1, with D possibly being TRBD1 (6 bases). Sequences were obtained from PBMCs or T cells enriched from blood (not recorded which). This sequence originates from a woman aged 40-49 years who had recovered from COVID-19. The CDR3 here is CASSLGPGATNQPQHF. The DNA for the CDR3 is TGCGCCAGCAGCTTGGGGCCAGGGGCCACCAATCAGCCCCAGCATTTT.